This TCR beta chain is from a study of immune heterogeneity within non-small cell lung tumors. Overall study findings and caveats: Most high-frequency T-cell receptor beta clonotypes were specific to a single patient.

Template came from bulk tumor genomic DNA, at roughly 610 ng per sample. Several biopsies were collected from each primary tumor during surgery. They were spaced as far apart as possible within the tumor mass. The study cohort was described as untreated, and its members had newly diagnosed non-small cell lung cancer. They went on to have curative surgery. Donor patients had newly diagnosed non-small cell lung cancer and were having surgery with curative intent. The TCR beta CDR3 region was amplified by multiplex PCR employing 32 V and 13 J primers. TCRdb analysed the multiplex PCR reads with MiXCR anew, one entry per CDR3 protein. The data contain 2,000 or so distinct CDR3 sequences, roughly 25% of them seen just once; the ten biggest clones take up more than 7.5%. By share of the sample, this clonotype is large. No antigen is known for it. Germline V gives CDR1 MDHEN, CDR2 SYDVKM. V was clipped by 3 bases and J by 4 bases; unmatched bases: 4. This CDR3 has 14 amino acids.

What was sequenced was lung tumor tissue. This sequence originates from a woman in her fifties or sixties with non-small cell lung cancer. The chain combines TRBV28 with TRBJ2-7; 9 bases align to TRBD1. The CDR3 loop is CASSFEQGAYEQYF. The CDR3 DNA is TGTGCCAGCAGTTTTGAACAGGGGGCATACGAGCAGTACTTC. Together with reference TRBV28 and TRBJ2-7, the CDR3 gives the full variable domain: DVKVTQSSRYLVKRTGEKVFLECVQDMDHENMFWYRQDPGLGLRLIYFSYDVKMKEKGDIPEGYSVSREKKERFSLILESASTNQTSMYLCASSFEQGAYEQYFGPGTRLTVT.